Listed below are T cell receptor beta chains from one sample, sequenced in a study of beta chain features in type 1 diabetes. Clones were read by immunoSEQ multiplex PCR, and TCRdb kept only the in-frame ones, dropping some. This repertoire shows a few hundred thousand clones, 14% to 15% found once; its top ten account for less than 0.02%. The sequencing sample was made of naive CD4+ T cells from blood. The receptors were sampled from a man aged 18 to 29 with type 1 diabetes. The CDR3 runs from the conserved cysteine through the conserved F or W. The order of the fields is D gene, clone size, V gene, J gene, CDR3 protein, CDR3 DNA. The D gene is left open where the match is weak. A clone size is listed for some rows: how often the clone was seen (once, few, many), or a class if it is expanded.

d_call: -; clone_size: few; v_call: TRBV30; j_call: TRBJ2-1; cdr3_aa: CAWRGVVLQYNEQFF; cdr3_nt: TGTGCCTGGCGGGGAGTAGTCTTACAGTACAATGAGCAGTTCTTC
d_call: TRBD1; clone_size: -; v_call: TRBV27; j_call: TRBJ1-2; cdr3_aa: CASSTTGTDGYTF; cdr3_nt: TGTGCCAGCAGTACCACCGGGACAGATGGCTACACCTTC
d_call: TRBD1; clone_size: few; v_call: TRBV6-1; j_call: TRBJ2-5; cdr3_aa: CASDRVGTGETQYF; cdr3_nt: TGTGCCAGTGACAGGGTGGGGACGGGAGAGACCCAGTACTTC
d_call: TRBD1; clone_size: few; v_call: TRBV5-4; j_call: TRBJ2-5; cdr3_aa: CASSRGQGKTQYF; cdr3_nt: TGTGCCAGCAGCAGAGGACAGGGAAAGACCCAGTACTTC
d_call: TRBD2; clone_size: -; v_call: TRBV4-3; j_call: TRBJ2-3; cdr3_aa: CASSRTGLAGTDTQYF; cdr3_nt: TGCGCCAGCAGCCGCACGGGACTAGCGGGCACAGATACGCAGTATTTT
d_call: -; clone_size: -; v_call: TRBV5-1; j_call: TRBJ1-5; cdr3_aa: CASSLGGDGQPQHF; cdr3_nt: TGCGCCAGCAGCCTTGGGGGGGACGGTCAGCCCCAGCATTTT
d_call: -; clone_size: -; v_call: TRBV5-1; j_call: TRBJ2-5; cdr3_aa: CASSLGPGRETQYF; cdr3_nt: TGCGCCAGCAGCTTGGGCCCAGGGAGGGAGACCCAGTACTTC
d_call: -; clone_size: -; v_call: TRBV7-2; j_call: TRBJ2-5; cdr3_aa: CASSTLVGETQYF; cdr3_nt: TGTGCCAGCAGCACACTAGTGGGAGAGACCCAGTACTTC
d_call: TRBD1; clone_size: few; v_call: TRBV18; j_call: TRBJ2-4; cdr3_aa: CASSPAGTDKNIQYF; cdr3_nt: TGTGCCAGCTCACCAGCCGGGACAGATAAAAACATTCAGTACTTC
d_call: TRBD1; clone_size: few; v_call: TRBV9; j_call: TRBJ2-3; cdr3_aa: CASSVGAQGSTDTQYF; cdr3_nt: TGTGCCAGCAGCGTCGGGGCACAGGGGAGCACAGATACGCAGTATTTT
d_call: -; clone_size: few; v_call: TRBV7-2; j_call: TRBJ1-6; cdr3_aa: CASSFAGLTPLHF; cdr3_nt: TGTGCCAGCAGCTTCGCAGGGTTGACACCCCTCCACTTT
d_call: -; clone_size: few; v_call: TRBV6-5; j_call: TRBJ2-7; cdr3_aa: CASSYSSTGSYEQYF; cdr3_nt: TGTGCCAGCAGTTACTCGAGTACAGGATCCTACGAGCAGTACTTC
d_call: TRBD1; clone_size: few; v_call: TRBV10-3; j_call: TRBJ1-5; cdr3_aa: CAISEGDRALQPQHF; cdr3_nt: TGTGCCATCAGTGAAGGGGACAGAGCTCTCCAGCCCCAGCATTTT
d_call: -; clone_size: -; v_call: TRBV20-1; j_call: TRBJ1-2; cdr3_aa: CSVLIRDGYTF; cdr3_nt: TGCAGTGTCCTAATCCGGGATGGCTACACCTTC
d_call: TRBD1; clone_size: -; v_call: TRBV6-1; j_call: TRBJ2-7; cdr3_aa: CASRTGGFVHEQYF; cdr3_nt: TGTGCCAGCAGGACAGGGGGCTTCGTCCACGAGCAGTACTTC
d_call: -; clone_size: -; v_call: TRBV19; j_call: TRBJ2-3; cdr3_aa: CASSIPSDTQYF; cdr3_nt: TGTGCCAGTAGTATTCCCTCAGATACGCAGTATTTT